The T cell receptor beta chain under discussion was sequenced for a study of type 1 regulatory T cells. Study-wide background: T-allo10 is an in vitro-generated, Tr1-enriched CD4 T cell product specific for alloantigen. Study-level points and caveats: Tr1 cells had a more restricted TCR repertoire than non-Tr1 cells.

This CDR3 is built from 14 residues. The germline gives CDR1 MNHEY, CDR2 SVGAGI. A single record per CDR3 protein comes from TCRdb applying MiXCR to the reads. This sample yields approximately 77,000 distinct CDR3 sequences, of which about 20% are seen a single time; under 8.5% belongs to the top ten. As for this clonotype: Its specificity is unknown. A read error may be the cause here, since a much bigger clone is one base away.

This clonotype was obtained from a human donor in good health. The sample taken for sequencing was cultured type 1 regulatory T (Tr1) cells, either the whole culture or a sorted fraction (not recorded which). The chain links TRBV6-5 to TRBJ1-1; no clear D. The CDR3 DNA sequence: TGTGCCAACAGTCCCCCAGGCGGTTGGGGTGAAGCTTTCTTT. This codes for CANSPPGGWGEAFF.